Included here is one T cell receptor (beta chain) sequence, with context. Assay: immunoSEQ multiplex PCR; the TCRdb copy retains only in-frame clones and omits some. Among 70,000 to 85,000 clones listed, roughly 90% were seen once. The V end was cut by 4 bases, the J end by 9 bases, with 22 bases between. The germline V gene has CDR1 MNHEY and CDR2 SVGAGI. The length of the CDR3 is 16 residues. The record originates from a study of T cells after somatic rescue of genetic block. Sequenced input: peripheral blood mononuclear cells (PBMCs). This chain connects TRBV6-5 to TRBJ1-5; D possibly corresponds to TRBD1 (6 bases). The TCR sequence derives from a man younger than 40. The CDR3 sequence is CASSFRGTRHLGPQHF. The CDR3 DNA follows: TGTGCCAGCAGTTTTCGCGGGACACGACACCTAGGGCCCCAGCATTTT.